This TCR beta chain was documented in a study of T cells in women clearing cervical HPV infection. Study overall: No precancer developed; the control's incident HPV16 infection cleared within 12 months. Case blood was drawn when the lesion was first found; control blood after infection became undetectable.

All donors had a single incident cervical HPV16 infection, not prevalent. Average input was roughly 1,200 ng genomic DNA for immunoSEQ TCR beta CDR3 amplification. Using immunoSEQ multiplex PCR, the repertoire was profiled, and TCRdb retains in-frame clones only, with some absent. The sample shows 13,000 or so clones, and approximately 9.3% sits with its ten largest clones. The sample taken for sequencing was blood buffy coat. This clonotype originated in a woman aged 18-70 years with a cervical HPV16 infection that either progressed to CIN3+ or cleared (not recorded which).

The CDR3 spells CASSQAGGLYNEQFF. Partial CDR3 DNA: TGTGCCAGCAGCCAGGCCGGGGGGCTCTACAATGAG. V and J are TRBV7-2 and TRBJ2-1; D may be TRBD2 (7 bases). With the read ending 3 residues before the CDR3 end, the germline J gene is used to fill in that end. CDR1 is SGHTA and CDR2 is FQGNSA in the germline V gene. The CDR3 sequence is 15 residues long. Trimming pared 5 bases from V and 3 bases from J, leaving 14 bases between.